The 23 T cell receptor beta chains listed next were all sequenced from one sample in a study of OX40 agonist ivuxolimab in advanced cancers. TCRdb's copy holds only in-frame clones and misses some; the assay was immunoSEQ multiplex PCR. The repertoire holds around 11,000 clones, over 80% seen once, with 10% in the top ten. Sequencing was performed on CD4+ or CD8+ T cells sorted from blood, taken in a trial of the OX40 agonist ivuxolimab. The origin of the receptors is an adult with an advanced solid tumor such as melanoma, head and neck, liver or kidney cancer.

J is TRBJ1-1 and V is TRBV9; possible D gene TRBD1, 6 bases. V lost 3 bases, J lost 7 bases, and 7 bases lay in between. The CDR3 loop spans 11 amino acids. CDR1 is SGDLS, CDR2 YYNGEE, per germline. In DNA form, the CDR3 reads TGTGCCAGCAGCGAAGGGGGTGAAGCTTTCTTT. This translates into CASSEGGEAFF.

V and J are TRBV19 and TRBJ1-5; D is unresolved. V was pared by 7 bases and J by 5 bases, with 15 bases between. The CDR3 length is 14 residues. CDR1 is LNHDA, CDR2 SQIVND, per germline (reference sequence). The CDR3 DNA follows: TGTGCCAGTAATACCCGGGCCTACCATCAGCCCCAGCATTTT. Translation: CASNTRAYHQPQHF.

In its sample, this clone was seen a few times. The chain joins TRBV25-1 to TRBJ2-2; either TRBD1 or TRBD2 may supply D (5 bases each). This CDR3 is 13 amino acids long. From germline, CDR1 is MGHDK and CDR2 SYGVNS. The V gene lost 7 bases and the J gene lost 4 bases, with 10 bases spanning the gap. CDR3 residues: CASTGTVTGELFF. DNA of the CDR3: TGTGCCAGCACAGGGACGGTCACCGGGGAGCTGTTTTTT.

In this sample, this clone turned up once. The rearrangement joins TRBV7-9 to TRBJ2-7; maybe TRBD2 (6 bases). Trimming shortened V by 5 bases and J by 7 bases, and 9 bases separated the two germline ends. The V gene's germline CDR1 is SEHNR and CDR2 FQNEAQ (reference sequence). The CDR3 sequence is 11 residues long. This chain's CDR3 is CASSPGTEQYF. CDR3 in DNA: TGTGCCAGCAGCCCCGGGACTGAGCAGTACTTC.

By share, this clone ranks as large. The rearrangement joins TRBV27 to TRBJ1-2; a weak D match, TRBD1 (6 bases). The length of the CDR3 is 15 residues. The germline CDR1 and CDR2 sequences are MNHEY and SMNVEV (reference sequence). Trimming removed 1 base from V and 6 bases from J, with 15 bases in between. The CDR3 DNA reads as TGTGCCAGCAGTTTATGGACAGATCTACGTGATGGCTACACCTTC. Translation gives CASSLWTDLRDGYTF.

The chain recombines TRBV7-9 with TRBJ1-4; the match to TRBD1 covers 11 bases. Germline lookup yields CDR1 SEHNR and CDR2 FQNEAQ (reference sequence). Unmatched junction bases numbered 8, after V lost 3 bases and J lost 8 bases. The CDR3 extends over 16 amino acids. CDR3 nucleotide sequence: TGTGCCAGCAGCTTTCCGGGACAGGGGGTGGAAGAAAAACTGTTTTTT. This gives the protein CASSFPGQGVEEKLFF.

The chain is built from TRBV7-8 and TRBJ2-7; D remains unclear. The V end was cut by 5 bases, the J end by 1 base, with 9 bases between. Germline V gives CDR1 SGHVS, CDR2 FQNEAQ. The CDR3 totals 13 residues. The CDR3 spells CASSLPSSYEQYF. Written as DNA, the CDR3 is TGTGCCAGCAGCCTACCTAGTTCCTACGAGCAGTACTTC.

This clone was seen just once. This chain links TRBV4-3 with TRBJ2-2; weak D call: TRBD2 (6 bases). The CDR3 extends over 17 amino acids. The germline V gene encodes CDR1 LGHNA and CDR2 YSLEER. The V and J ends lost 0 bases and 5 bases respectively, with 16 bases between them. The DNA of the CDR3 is TGCGCCAGCAGCCAAGATTCGAGCGGAGGGGAGACCGGGGAGCTGTTTTTT. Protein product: CASSQDSSGGETGELFF.

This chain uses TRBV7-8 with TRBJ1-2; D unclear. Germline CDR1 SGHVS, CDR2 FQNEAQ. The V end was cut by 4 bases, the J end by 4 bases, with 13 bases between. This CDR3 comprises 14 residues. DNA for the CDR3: TGTGCCAGCAGCTCTTGGGTGGGAGGCTATGGCTACACCTTC. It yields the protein CASSSWVGGYGYTF.

The CDR3 sequence: CASSPLGGSEETQYF. For the CDR3, the DNA is TGTGCCAGCAGTCCCCTGGGTGGCAGTGAGGAGACCCAGTACTTC. The V call is TRBV27, the J call TRBJ2-5; D remains ambiguous. This CDR3 has 15 residues. Per the germline V gene, CDR1 is MNHEY and CDR2 is SMNVEV (reference sequence). Trimming pared 5 bases from V and 5 bases from J, leaving 18 bases between.

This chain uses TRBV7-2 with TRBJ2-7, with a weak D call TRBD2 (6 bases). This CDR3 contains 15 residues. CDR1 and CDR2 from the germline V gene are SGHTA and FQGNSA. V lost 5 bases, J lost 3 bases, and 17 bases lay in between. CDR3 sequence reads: CASSQDGGRVYEQYF. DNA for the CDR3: TGTGCCAGCAGCCAAGATGGGGGGAGAGTCTACGAGCAGTACTTC.

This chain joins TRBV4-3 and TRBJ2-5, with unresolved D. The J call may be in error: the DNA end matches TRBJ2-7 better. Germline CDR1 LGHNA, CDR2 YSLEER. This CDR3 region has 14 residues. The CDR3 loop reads CASSQELTSYEQYF. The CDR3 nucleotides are TGCGCCAGCAGCCAAGAGTTGACCTCCTACGAGCAGTACTTC.

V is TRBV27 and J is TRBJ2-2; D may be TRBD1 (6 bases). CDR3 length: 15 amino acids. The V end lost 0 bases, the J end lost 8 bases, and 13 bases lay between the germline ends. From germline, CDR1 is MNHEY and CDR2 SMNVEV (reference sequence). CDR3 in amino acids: CASSLSNLGGGELFF. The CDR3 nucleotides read TGTGCCAGCAGTTTATCGAACTTAGGGGGTGGGGAGCTGTTTTTT.

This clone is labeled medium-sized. CDR3 in amino acids: CASSQDQWRADEQYF. CDR3 DNA sequence: TGCGCCAGCAGCCAAGATCAATGGAGGGCCGACGAGCAGTACTTC. This chain joins TRBV4-1 and TRBJ2-7, with TRBD2 as a possible D gene (6 bases). V lost 0 bases, J lost 5 bases, and 14 bases lay in between. Germline V CDR1 and CDR2: MGHRA, YSYEKL. This CDR3 spans 15 amino acids.

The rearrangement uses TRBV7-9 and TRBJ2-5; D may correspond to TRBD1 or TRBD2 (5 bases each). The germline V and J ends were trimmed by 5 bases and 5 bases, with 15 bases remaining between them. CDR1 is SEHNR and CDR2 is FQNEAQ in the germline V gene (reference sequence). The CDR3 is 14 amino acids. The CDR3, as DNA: TGTGCCAGCAGCCCTTTGCCGGGGCCGGAGACCCAGTACTTC. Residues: CASSPLPGPETQYF.

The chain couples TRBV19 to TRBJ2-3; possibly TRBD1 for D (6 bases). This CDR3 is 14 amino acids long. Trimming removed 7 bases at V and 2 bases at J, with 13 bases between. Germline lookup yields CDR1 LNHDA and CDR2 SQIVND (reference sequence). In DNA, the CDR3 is TGTGCCAGTACCGGGACATGGTACACAGATACGCAGTATTTT. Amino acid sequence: CASTGTWYTDTQYF.

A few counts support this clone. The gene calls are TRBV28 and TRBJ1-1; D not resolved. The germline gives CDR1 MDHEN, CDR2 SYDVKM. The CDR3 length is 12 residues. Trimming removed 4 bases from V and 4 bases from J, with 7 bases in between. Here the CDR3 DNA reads TGTGCCAGCAGTTCCCCGTCCACTGAAGCTTTCTTT. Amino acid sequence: CASSSPSTEAFF.

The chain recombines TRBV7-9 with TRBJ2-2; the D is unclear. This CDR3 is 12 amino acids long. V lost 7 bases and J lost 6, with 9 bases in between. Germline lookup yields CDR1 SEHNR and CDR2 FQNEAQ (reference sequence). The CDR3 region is CASTKGPGELFF. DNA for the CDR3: TGTGCCAGCACTAAGGGCCCCGGGGAGCTGTTTTTT. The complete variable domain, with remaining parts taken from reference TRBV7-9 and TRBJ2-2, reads DTGVSQNPRHKITKRGQNVTFRCDPISEHNRLYWYRQTLGQGPEFLTYFQNEAQLEKSRLLSDRFSAERPKGSFSTLEIQRTEQGDSAMYLCASTKGPGELFFGEGSRLTVL.

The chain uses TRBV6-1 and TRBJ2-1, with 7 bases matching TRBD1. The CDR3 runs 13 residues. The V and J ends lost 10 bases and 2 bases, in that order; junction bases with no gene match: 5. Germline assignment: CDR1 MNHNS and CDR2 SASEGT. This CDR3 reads CANVQGAYNEQFF. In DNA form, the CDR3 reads TGTGCCAACGTTCAGGGGGCCTACAATGAGCAGTTCTTC.

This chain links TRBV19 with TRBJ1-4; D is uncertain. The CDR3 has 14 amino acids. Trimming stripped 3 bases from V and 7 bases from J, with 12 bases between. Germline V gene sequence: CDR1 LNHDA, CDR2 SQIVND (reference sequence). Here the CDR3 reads CASSIFGQREKLFF. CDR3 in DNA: TGTGCCAGTAGTATTTTCGGGCAGCGTGAAAAACTGTTTTTT.

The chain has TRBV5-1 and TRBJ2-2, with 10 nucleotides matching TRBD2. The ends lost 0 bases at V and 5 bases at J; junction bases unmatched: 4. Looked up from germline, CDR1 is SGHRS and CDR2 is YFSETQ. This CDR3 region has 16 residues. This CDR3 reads CASSLGLAGVTGELFF. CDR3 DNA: TGCGCCAGCAGCTTGGGTCTAGCGGGAGTTACCGGGGAGCTGTTTTTT.

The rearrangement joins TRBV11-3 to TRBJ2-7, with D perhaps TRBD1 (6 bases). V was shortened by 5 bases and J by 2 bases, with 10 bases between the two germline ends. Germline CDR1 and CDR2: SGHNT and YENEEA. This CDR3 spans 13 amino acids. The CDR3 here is CASSPGHTYEQYF. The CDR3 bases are TGTGCCAGCAGCCCGGGACATACCTACGAGCAGTACTTC.

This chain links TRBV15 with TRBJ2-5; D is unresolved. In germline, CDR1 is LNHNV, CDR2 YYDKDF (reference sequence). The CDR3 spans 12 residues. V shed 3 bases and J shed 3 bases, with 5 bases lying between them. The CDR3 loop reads CATSRTEETQYF. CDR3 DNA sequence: TGTGCCACCAGCAGGACCGAAGAGACCCAGTACTTC.